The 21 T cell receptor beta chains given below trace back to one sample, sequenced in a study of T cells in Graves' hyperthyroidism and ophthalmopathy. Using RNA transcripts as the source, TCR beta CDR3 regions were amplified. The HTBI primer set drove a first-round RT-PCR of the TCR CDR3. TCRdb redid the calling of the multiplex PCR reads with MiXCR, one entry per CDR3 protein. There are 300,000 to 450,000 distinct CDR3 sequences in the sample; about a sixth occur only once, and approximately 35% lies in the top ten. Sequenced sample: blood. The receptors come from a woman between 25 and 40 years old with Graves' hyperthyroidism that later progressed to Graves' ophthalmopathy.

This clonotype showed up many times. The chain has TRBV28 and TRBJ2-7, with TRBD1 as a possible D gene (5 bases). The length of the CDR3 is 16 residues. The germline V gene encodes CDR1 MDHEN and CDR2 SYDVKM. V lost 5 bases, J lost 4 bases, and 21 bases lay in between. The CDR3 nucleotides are TGTGCCAGCAGTCAGTTAGCTGGGCAGGGCGTGTACGAGCAGTACTTC. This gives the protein CASSQLAGQGVYEQYF.

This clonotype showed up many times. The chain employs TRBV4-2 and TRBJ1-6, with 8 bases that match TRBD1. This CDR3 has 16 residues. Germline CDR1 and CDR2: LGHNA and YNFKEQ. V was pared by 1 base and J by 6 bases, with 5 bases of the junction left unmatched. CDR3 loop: CASSQGRTGLNSPLHF. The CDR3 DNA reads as TGTGCCAGCAGCCAAGGGAGGACAGGGCTTAATTCACCCCTCCACTTT.

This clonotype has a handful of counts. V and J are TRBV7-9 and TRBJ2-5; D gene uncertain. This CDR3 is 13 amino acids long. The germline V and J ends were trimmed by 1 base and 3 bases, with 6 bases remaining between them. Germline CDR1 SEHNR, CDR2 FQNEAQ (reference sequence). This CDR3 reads CASSLGKKETQYF. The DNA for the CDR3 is TGTGCCAGCAGCTTAGGGAAGAAAGAGACCCAGTACTTC. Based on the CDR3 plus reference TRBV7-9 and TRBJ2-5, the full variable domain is DTGVSQNPRHKITKRGQNVTFRCDPISEHNRLYWYRQTLGQGPEFLTYFQNEAQLEKSRLLSDRFSAERPKGSFSTLEIQRTEQGDSAMYLCASSLGKKETQYFGPGTRLLVL.

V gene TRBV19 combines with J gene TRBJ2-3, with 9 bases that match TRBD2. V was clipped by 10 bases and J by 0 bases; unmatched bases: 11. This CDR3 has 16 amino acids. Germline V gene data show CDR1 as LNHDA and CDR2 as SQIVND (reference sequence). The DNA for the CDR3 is TGTGCCACTAATCTAGCGGGACCGCCTAGCACAGATACGCAGTATTTT. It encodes CATNLAGPPSTDTQYF.

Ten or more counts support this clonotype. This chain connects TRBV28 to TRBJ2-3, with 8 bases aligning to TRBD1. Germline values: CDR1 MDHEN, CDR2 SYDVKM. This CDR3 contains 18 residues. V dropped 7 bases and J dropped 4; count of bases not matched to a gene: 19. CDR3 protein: CASTTRGTGLRMADTQYF. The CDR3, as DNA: TGTGCCAGCACGACTCGGGGGACAGGTCTGAGGATGGCAGATACGCAGTATTTT. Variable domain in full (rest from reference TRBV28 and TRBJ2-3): DVKVTQSSRYLVKRTGEKVFLECVQDMDHENMFWYRQDPGLGLRLIYFSYDVKMKEKGDIPEGYSVSREKKERFSLILESASTNQTSMYLCASTTRGTGLRMADTQYFGPGTRLTVL.

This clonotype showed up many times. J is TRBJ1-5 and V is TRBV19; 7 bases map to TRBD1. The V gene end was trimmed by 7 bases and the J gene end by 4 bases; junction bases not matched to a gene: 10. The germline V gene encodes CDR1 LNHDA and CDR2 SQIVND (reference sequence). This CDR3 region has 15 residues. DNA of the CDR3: TGTGCCAGTACGACAGGGAGCTTTGCAAATCAGCCCCAGCATTTT. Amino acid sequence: CASTTGSFANQPQHF.

CDR3 amino acids: CSVEEGGRTYGYTF. CDR3 DNA: TGCAGCGTTGAAGAAGGTGGGCGTACATATGGCTACACCTTC. J is TRBJ1-2 and V is TRBV29-1; D remains unclear. From germline, CDR1 is SQVTM and CDR2 ANQGSEA. V was cut by 0 bases and J by 5 bases, with 13 bases left in between. The CDR3 runs 14 residues.

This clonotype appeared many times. The CDR3 DNA sequence: TGCGCCAGCAGCTTAAGTGAAAGCGCTCCCCTCCACTTT. Translating it yields CASSLSESAPLHF. The chain couples TRBV5-1 to TRBJ1-6; D remains unclear. The V end lost 2 bases, the J end lost 13 bases, and 13 bases lay between the germline ends. CDR3 length equals 13 residues. Germline-derived CDR1 and CDR2 are SGHRS and YFSETQ.

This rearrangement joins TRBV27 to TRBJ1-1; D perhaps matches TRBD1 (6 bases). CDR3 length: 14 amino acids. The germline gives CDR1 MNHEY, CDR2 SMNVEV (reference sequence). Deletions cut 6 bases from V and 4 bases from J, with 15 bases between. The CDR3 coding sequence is TGTGCCAGCAGGCCCCTCCCAGGGGCCACTGAAGCTTTCTTT. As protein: CASRPLPGATEAFF.

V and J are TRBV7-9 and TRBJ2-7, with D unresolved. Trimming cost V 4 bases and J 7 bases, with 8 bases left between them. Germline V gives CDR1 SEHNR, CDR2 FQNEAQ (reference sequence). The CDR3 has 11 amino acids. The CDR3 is CASSSIGEQYF. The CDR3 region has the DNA TGTGCCAGCAGCTCCATCGGGGAGCAGTACTTC. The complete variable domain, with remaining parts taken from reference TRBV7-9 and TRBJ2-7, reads DTGVSQNPRHKITKRGQNVTFRCDPISEHNRLYWYRQTLGQGPEFLTYFQNEAQLEKSRLLSDRFSAERPKGSFSTLEIQRTEQGDSAMYLCASSSIGEQYFGPGTRLTVT.

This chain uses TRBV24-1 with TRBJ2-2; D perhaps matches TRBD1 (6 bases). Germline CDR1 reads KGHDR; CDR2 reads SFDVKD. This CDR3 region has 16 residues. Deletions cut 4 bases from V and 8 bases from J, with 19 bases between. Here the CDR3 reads CATSDSHIDRSGELFF. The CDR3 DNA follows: TGTGCCACCAGTGACTCTCACATAGACAGGTCAGGGGAGCTGTTTTTT.

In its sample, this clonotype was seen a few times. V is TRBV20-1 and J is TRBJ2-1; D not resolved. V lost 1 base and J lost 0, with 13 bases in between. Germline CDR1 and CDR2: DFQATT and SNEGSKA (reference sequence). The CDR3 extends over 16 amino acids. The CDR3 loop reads CSARVDSRSSYNEQFF. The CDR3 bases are TGCAGTGCTAGAGTAGATAGCCGAAGCTCCTACAATGAGCAGTTCTTC.

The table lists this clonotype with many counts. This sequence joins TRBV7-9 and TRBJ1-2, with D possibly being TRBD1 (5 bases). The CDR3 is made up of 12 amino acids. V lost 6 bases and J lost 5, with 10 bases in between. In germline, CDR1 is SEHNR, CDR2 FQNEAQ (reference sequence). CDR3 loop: CASSGDFYGYTF. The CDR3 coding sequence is TGTGCCAGCAGTGGGGACTTTTATGGCTACACCTTC.

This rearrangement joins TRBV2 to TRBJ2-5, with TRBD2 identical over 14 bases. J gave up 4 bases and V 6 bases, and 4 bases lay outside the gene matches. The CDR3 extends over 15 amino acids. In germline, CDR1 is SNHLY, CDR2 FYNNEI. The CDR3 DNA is TGTGCCAGCAGGGGGACTAGCGGGAGTTCAGAGACCCAGTACTTC. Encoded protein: CASRGTSGSSETQYF.

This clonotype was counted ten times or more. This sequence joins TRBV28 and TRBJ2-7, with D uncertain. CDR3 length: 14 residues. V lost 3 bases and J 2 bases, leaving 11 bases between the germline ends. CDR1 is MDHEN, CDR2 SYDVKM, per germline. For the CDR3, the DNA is TGTGCCAGCAGTTTTTTTGCAGGAGCCTACGAGCAGTACTTC. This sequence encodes CASSFFAGAYEQYF.

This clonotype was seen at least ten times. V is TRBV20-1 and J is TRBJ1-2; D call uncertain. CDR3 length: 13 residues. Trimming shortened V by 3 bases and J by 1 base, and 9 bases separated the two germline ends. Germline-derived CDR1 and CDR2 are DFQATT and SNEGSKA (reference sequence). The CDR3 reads CSASVVNNYGYTF. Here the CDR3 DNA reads TGCAGTGCTAGTGTTGTGAATAACTATGGCTACACCTTC.

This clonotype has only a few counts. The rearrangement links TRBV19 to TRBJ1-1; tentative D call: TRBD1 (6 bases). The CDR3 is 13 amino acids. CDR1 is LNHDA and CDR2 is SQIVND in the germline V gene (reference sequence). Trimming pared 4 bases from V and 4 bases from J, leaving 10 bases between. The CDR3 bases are TGTGCCAGTAGTACGGACAGACCCACTGAAGCTTTCTTT. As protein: CASSTDRPTEAFF.

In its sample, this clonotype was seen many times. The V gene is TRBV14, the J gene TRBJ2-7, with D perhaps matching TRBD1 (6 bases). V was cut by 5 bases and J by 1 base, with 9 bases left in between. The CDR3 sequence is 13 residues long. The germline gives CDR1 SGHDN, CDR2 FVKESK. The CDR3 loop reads CASSYQGSYEQYF. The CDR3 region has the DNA TGTGCCAGCAGCTACCAGGGGTCCTACGAGCAGTACTTC.

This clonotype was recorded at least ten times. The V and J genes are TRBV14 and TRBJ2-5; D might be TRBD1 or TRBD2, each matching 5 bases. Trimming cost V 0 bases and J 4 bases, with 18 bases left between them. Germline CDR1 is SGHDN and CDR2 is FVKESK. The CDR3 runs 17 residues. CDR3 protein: CASSQDPPGTAGETQYF. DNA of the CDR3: TGTGCCAGCAGCCAAGATCCGCCTGGGACGGCGGGAGAGACCCAGTACTTC.

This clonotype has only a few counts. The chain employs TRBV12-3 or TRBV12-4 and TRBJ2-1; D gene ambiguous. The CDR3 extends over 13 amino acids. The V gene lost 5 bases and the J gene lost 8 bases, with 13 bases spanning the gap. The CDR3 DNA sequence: TGTGCCAGCAGTCCGGACCCAGACGATGAGCAGTTCTTC. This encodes CASSPDPDDEQFF.

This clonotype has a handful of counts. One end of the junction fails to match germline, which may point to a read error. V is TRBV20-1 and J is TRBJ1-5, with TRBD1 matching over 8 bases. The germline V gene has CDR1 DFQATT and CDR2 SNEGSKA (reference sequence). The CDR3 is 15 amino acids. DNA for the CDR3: TGCAGCGCTAGACAGGGGATCAGGTGCAATCAGCCCCAGCATTTT. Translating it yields CSARQGIRCNQPQHF.